Listed here is a single TCR beta chain. Clones were sequenced by immunoSEQ multiplex PCR, and TCRdb holds only the in-frame ones, with some missing. Altogether some 460,000 clones are present, roughly nine tenths being singletons, with the ten largest covering 0.65% to 0.9%. Participants spanned ages about 18 to 89 years and resided in fewer than 30 US areas. These data belong to a study of blood T cell repertoires in COVID-19. Study details: Both acute and convalescent COVID-19 samples were obtained from the United States, Italy and Spain. Sample material is recorded as cDNA or gDNA derived from T cells, B-cell-depleted T cells, or PBMCs.

Germline-derived CDR1 and CDR2 are MNHNY and SVGAGI (reference sequence). J was trimmed by 3 bases and V by 6 bases; bases with no gene match: 24. The CDR3 has 21 residues. The source is a woman in her late teens or twenties who had recovered from COVID-19. The chain joins TRBV6-6 to TRBJ2-2, with 8 bases identical to TRBD2. Sample: PBMCs or T cells enriched from blood (not recorded which). This chain's CDR3 is CASSHLGYYRGGHLDTGELFF. The CDR3 DNA follows: TGTGCCAGCAGCCACCTTGGGTACTACCGGGGGGGCCACCTCGACACCGGGGAGCTGTTTTTT.